This record covers a single T cell receptor (beta chain). This clone has a handful of counts. Which antigen it targets is not known. No clone much larger than this one lies a single base away; base qualities are absent. Preparation of the library involved the immunoSEQ multiplex PCR assay. A mixture of 60 forward primers for TCR Vbeta segments and 13 reverse primers for TCR Jbeta segments was used in the multiplex PCR. The CDR3 region of rearranged TCR beta genes was amplified from genomic DNA by a multiplex PCR assay. The amplified TCR beta libraries were sequenced on the Illumina HiSeq System as 87-base-pair reads. The original pipeline was this. In a later analysis, some 80 million unique TCR beta chains were counted across the approximately 640 repertoires, and around 10 million of these chains were shared by at least two donors. Raw reads were error-corrected and collapsed into unique sequences by a nearest-neighbor algorithm in which closely related sequences were merged to remove PCR and sequencing errors. Alignment of CDR3 sequences to IMGT reference sequences was used to assign V, D and J gene segments. Each retained sequence needed at least a six-nucleotide match to both a V gene segment and a J gene segment. Rearrangements were classified as productive when the CDR3 lacked stop codons and remained in frame with V and J, and all other rearrangements were classified as non-productive. CDR3 was defined according to IMGT convention as the region running from the second conserved V-encoded cysteine to the conserved J-encoded phenylalanine. The earlier analysis of roughly 590 of the donors excluded sequences that lacked an unambiguous match to a single V gene segment. An earlier analysis of about 600 of the donors called V segments functional above 56.7% productive rearrangements and segregating when the between-donor standard deviation exceeded 5%. A statistical classification framework was developed to diagnose cytomegalovirus status using the catalog of TCR beta chain sequences. In a later analysis, TCR nucleotide sequences were compared against IMGT/GENE-DB human TR gene sequences so that V and J genes could be assigned. Using the TCRdist pipeline, a later analysis assigned CDR3 sequences along with most-parsimonious VDJ recombination scenarios. In a later analysis, each TCR beta chain was defined by its CDR3 amino acid sequence together with its V-gene family, and reads lacking a unique V-gene family were excluded. To address suspected cross-contamination and a sequencing artifact, a later analysis removed 592 highly shared, low-generation-probability nucleotide sequences. For each public chain, a later analysis derived a clonal expansion index from normalized ranks of inferred template counts within each repertoire. Generation probabilities in a later analysis came from a VDJ recombination model fitted to out-of-frame rearrangements, and those results were checked against IGoR. A later analysis scored TCR-TCR, TCR-HLA and TCR-CMV co-occurrence with hypergeometric tests, applying a repertoire-size bias correction to TCR pairs. To estimate false discovery rates, a later analysis permuted the HLA or CMV assignments 20 times. A later analysis grouped co-occurring TCRs with DBSCAN, adding TCRdist sequence similarity when clustering within HLA-allele-positive subsets. Co-occurrence clustering excluded repertoires with fewer than 30,000 or more than 120,000 public chains, plus five with anomalous nucleotide sharing. This is the immuneACCESS table as TCRdb keeps it, with only in-frame sequences that have V and J called. A part of the clones is gone; compared with another copy, unresolved V genes explain less than half, and the rest is unexplained. The V and J calls and clone size were taken over from that table, and D and trimming were inferred from the DNA. The sample table lists about 78,000 clones, approximately 72% of them with a count of one. 11% of the sample is taken by the ten largest.

The CDR1 and CDR2 encoded by the germline V gene are MNHEY and SVGAGI. Clipping removes 7 bases from V and 6 bases from J, with 4 as the unmatched junction base count. The CDR3 goes from the cysteine to the phenylalanine over 13 residues. Just CDR3 DNA is preserved here, 39 bases in frame from base 1. The cohort was made up of around 720 healthy bone marrow donors. At the time of sampling, all cohort members were nominally healthy, though unrecorded immune exposures were likely present. The donor was CMV seropositive and was included in the group of around 300 seropositive cohort members. A peripheral blood sample was provided by each donor, and peripheral blood mononuclear cells were used for TCR beta sequencing. Genomic DNA extraction from the blood cell samples was performed with the Qiagen DNeasy Blood Extraction Kit. This specimen belongs to a study of cytomegalovirus exposure and HLA in healthy donors (dated by TCRdb to the late 2010s). Background for the entire study: An earlier analysis of roughly 570 of the donors reported about 260 Gb of sequence data and some 110 million unique TCR beta sequences obtained from some 170 million T cells. An early release covering roughly 600 HLA-typed donors comprised roughly 300 gigabases of sequencing data and approximately 85 million unique TCR sequences. Among the roughly 410 genotyped donors, under 90% belonged to the genetic ancestry cluster associated with self-reported Caucasian donors. The study was designed to test whether signatures of past pathogen exposure could be identified by cataloging public T cell receptors. Using immunosequencing, the study profiled T cell repertoires from 500 to 800 subjects and related those repertoires to cytomegalovirus serostatus. In addition to the first cohort of around 670 subjects, a separate validation cohort of approximately 130 different subjects was used. To predict cytomegalovirus infection status, the study brought together high-throughput TCR immunosequencing, statistical association of individual TCRs with disease status, and machine learning. A later analysis re-examined previously published TCR beta repertoires from 600 to 700 donors and added high-resolution HLA genotyping to investigate patterns of TCR occurrence. The later analysis used no new phenotypic data to find candidate immune exposures, relying instead on TCR beta sequences and their occurrence across donors. An earlier analysis of nearly 600 of the donors applied high-throughput TCR beta sequencing to assess whether each TCR beta V gene segment acted as functional or pseudogenic. Donor age, sex, ethnicity and CMV serostatus were compiled together with the repertoire data. In a later genetic analysis, genome-wide SNP genotypes for about three fifths of the roughly 670 donors were used, and that subset was treated as a discovery cohort. All discovery cohort repertoires had been generated on a single sequencing platform. HLA typing covered class I and class II loci at four-digit resolution. The number of typed donors differed by locus: about 620-640 for A, B, C, DRB1 and DQB1; approximately 520 for DQA1; 606 for DPA1; and 400 to 480 for DPB1. Five DR-DQ haplotypes were handled as single units for association and clustering, since linkage in the cohort was strong. Across approximately 420 genotyped donors of the cohort, an average of 235,054 unique TCR beta nucleotide sequences per donor were sequenced, and roughly 20% of those sequences were non-productive.

The paper's findings and limits, for the study overall: In a later analysis, most CMV-associated TCR beta chains were found to appear HLA-restricted, with HLA associations seemingly driven largely by CMV exposure. Only TCR beta chains were sequenced in this cohort, and the absence of alpha or paired-chain data limited detectable features. Most TCR sequences were observed very rarely across donors, whereas some public TCRs were present in many individuals. In vitro tests confirmed that a few of the cytomegalovirus-associated TCR beta chains recognize cytomegalovirus antigens. Strong co-occurrence of HLA alleles, especially DR and DQ, made assigning TCR associations to individual alleles difficult. Presence/absence analyses assumed roughly uniform sequencing depth across donors, an assumption that may not hold. Because the 87-base-pair reads could not distinguish some IMGT-functional V segments, including TRBV6-2 and TRBV6-3, those segments were excluded. A later analysis found that HLA-associated TCR beta chains were more clonally expanded and had lower generation probabilities than equally common non-associated chains. An association between a missense DCLRE1C variant and V-gene and J-gene trimming of TCR beta chains was found in a later genetic analysis and replicated in an independent cohort. A group of highly shared sequence variants was considered likely to be a technical artifact of the sequencing pipeline. Because HLA typing was unavailable for some donors at each locus, only the typed subset was used in association tests. According to a later genetic analysis, donors in an Asian-associated ancestry cluster had fewer N-insertions in productive TCRs than the approximately 630-donor mean. Immune exposure information for the cohort was limited to CMV serostatus. In both the original and validation cohorts, the classifier was reported to diagnose cytomegalovirus status with high specificity and sensitivity. Broadly in line with IMGT annotations, most TCR beta V segments showed up in productive rearrangements about 90% or about 30% of the time in an earlier analysis of approximately 640 of the donors. According to a later analysis, parvovirus B19, influenza, CMV and Epstein-Barr virus appeared linked to several top co-occurrence clusters. A further reported finding was that TCR beta sequences accurately predicted the HLA-A and HLA-B alleles for most subjects in the first cohort. The authors suggested that the approach could potentially be extended to other disease states and immunological phenotypes. A later analysis found that TCR association rates varied across HLA loci, with DRB1 alleles showing the most associated TCRs and HLA-C alleles the fewest. Linkage disequilibrium might explain the correlated functional status among segregating V segments, but an unknown experimental factor could not be ruled out. Some 16 rarely observed V segments, including chromosome 9 orphons, were excluded from the earlier analysis of almost 600 of the donors because counts were too low. The study listed 150 to 200 TCR beta chains as associated with cytomegalovirus. A later analysis associated about 17,000 TCR beta sequences with specific HLA alleles at a false discovery rate of 0.05.

Sequenced: PBMCs. This receptor was taken from a woman in her thirties or forties in good health and CMV-seropositive. Here the chain combines TRBV6-5 and TRBJ2-3, and 10 junctional nucleotides match TRBD2. The CDR3 here reads CASKSSGSDTQYF. The nucleotides read TGTGCCAGCAAGTCTAGCGGGAGTGATACGCAGTATTTT.